The rows below give T cell receptor beta chains drawn from one sample of a study of cytomegalovirus exposure and HLA in healthy donors. The table came from immunoSEQ multiplex PCR; TCRdb's copy has only in-frame clones and leaves some out. The sample yields some 200,000 clones, 79% seen once. The specimen sequenced was PBMCs. The receptor source for this set is a girl aged 10 to 17 in good health and CMV-seropositive. The CDR3 runs from the conserved cysteine through the conserved F or W. A D gene is named only where the DNA matches it firmly. Clone size is shown for a subset of rows, as once, few, many or a class of expanded clone.

>NA|TRBV5-3|TRBD1|TRBJ1-4
CARSFPRRDSYNEKLFF
TGTGCCAGAAGCTTTCCCCGGAGGGACAGCTATAATGAAAAACTGTTTTTT
>NA|TRBV13|NA|TRBJ1-6
CASSGGRMSSYNSPLHF
TGTGCCAGCAGCGGAGGACGGATGAGCTCCTATAATTCACCCCTCCACTTT
>NA|TRBV7-2|TRBD1|TRBJ2-2
CASSNRGLDGELFF
TGTGCCAGCAGCAACAGGGGGCTAGACGGGGAGCTGTTTTTT
>NA|TRBV6-6|TRBD1|TRBJ1-1
CASSYSTGPNTEAFF
TGTGCCAGCAGTTACTCGACAGGGCCGAACACTGAAGCTTTCTTT
>once|TRBV5-5|NA|TRBJ2-7
CASAYRQDFSYEQYF
TGTGCCAGCGCCTATCGACAGGATTTCTCCTACGAGCAGTACTTC
>NA|TRBV7-6|NA|TRBJ2-1
CASSLAIGGSYNEQFF
TGTGCCAGCAGCTTAGCTATTGGAGGATCCTACAATGAGCAGTTCTTC
>NA|TRBV4-3|NA|TRBJ1-1
CASSLDPGGRSEAFF
TGCGCCAGCAGCCTAGACCCGGGGGGGCGGAGTGAAGCTTTCTTT
>few|TRBV29-1|TRBD2|TRBJ2-7
CSVGQGGSYEQYF
TGCAGCGTTGGGCAGGGAGGGAGCTACGAGCAGTACTTC
>NA|TRBV7-8|TRBD1|TRBJ1-4
CASSLQSPGQPNEKLFF
TGTGCCAGCAGCTTACAGTCTCCGGGACAGCCTAATGAAAAACTGTTTTTT
>once|TRBV11-3|NA|TRBJ2-5
CASSLQETQYF
TGTGCCAGCAGCCTACAAGAGACCCAGTACTTC
>NA|TRBV7-6|TRBD2|TRBJ2-7
CASSDTSGGGYEQYF
TGTGCCAGCAGCGATACTAGCGGGGGCGGCTACGAGCAGTACTTC
>NA|TRBV6-1|TRBD2|TRBJ2-7
CASSVPSGHGPYEQYF
TGTGCCAGCAGTGTCCCTAGCGGCCACGGCCCTTACGAGCAGTACTTC
>NA|TRBV7-2|NA|TRBJ1-2
CASSSNPGAGYGYTF
TGTGCCAGCAGCTCAAACCCGGGCGCGGGCTATGGCTACACCTTC
>NA|TRBV7-9|NA|TRBJ1-2
CASSLGGSNYGYTF
TGTGCCAGCAGCTTAGGAGGGTCAAACTATGGCTACACCTTC
>NA|TRBV5-8|TRBD2|TRBJ2-1
CASSFGGTSGRDEQFF
TGTGCCAGCAGCTTCGGCGGGACTAGCGGTAGGGATGAGCAGTTCTTC
>few|TRBV4-3|TRBD2|TRBJ2-2
CASSQISGGAGTGELFF
TGCGCCAGCAGCCAAATTAGCGGGGGGGCGGGTACCGGGGAGCTGTTTTTT
>NA|TRBV10-2|NA|TRBJ2-3
CASKYMDTQYF
TGCGCCAGCAAATATATGGATACGCAGTATTTT
>few|TRBV4-1|NA|TRBJ1-1
CASSQDTGGNTEAFF
TGCGCCAGCAGCCAAGATACGGGGGGGAACACTGAAGCTTTCTTT